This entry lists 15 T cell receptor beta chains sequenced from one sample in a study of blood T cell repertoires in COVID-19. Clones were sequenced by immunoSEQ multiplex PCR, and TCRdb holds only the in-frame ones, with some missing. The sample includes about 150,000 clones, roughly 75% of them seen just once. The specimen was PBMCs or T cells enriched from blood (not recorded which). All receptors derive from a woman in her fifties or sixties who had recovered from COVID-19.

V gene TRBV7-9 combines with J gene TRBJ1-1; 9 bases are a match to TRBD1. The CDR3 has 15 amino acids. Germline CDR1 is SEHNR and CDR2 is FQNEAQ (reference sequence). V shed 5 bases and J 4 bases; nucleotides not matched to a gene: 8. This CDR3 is CASSPQTGGGTEAFF. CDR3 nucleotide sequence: TGTGCCAGCAGCCCTCAGACAGGGGGTGGCACTGAAGCTTTCTTT.

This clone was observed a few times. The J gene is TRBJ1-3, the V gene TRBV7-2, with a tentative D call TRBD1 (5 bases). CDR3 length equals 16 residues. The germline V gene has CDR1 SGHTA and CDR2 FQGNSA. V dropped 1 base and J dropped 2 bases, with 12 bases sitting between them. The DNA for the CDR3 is TGTGCCAGCAGCTTAGAGAGGTCAGGGACTGGAAACACCATATATTTT. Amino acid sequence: CASSLERSGTGNTIYF.

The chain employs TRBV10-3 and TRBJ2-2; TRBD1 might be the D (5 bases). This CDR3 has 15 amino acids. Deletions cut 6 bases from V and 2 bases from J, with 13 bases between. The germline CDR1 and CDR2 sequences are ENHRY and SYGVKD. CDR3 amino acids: CAIRSDTSNTGELFF. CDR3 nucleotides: TGTGCCATCAGATCGGACACTTCCAACACCGGGGAGCTGTTTTTT.

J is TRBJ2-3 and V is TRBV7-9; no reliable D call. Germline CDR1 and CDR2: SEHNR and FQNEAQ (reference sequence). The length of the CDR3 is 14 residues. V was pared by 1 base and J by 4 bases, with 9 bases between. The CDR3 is CASSLDQQADTQYF. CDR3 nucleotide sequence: TGTGCCAGCAGCTTAGACCAGCAGGCAGATACGCAGTATTTT.

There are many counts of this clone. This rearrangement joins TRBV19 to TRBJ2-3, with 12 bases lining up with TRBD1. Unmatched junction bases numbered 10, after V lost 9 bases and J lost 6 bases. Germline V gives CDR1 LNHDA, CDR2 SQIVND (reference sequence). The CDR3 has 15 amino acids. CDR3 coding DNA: TGTGCCAGCCGTACCGGGACAGGGGGCTCGGATACGCAGTATTTT. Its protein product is CASRTGTGGSDTQYF.

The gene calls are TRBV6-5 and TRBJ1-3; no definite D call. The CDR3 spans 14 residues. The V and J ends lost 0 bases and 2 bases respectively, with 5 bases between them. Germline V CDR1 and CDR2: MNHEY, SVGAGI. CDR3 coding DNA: TGTGCCAGCAGTTACTCGTGGCCTGGAAACACCATATATTTT. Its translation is CASSYSWPGNTIYF.

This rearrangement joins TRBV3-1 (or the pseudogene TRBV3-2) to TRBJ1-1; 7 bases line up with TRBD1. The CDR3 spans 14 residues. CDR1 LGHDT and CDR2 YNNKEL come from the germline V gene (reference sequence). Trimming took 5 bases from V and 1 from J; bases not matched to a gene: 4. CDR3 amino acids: CASSFWDRNTEAFF. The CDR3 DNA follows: TGTGCCAGCAGCTTCTGGGACAGGAACACTGAAGCTTTCTTT.

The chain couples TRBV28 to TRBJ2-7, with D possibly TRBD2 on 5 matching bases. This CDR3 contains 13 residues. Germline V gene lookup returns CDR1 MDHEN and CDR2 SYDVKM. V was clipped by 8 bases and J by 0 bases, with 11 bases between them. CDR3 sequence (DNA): TGTGCCAGCTGGACTCCAGGCTCCTACGAGCAGTACGTC. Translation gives CASWTPGSYEQYV.

The CDR3 protein is CASIGTTSLDNEQFF. The CDR3 DNA follows: TGTGCCAGCATCGGGACTACAAGTTTGGACAATGAGCAGTTCTTC. The chain has TRBV6-6 and TRBJ2-1, with 7 bases matching TRBD2. With 7 bases clipped from V and 5 bases from J, the junction kept 11 bases outside the gene matches. Germline CDR1 is MNHNY and CDR2 is SVGAGI (reference sequence). There are 15 residues in the CDR3.

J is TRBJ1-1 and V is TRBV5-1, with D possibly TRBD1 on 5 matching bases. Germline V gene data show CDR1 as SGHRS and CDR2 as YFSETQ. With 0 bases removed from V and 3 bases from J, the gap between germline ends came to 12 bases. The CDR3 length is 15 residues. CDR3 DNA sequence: TGCGCCAGCAGCTTGGAAGGTGGAGGGGACACTGAAGCTTTCTTT. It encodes CASSLEGGGDTEAFF.

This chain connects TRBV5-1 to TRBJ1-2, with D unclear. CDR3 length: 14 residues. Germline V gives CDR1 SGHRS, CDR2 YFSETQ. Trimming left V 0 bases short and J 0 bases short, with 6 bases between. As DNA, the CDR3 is TGCGCCAGCAGCTTGGACATCACTAACTATGGCTACACCTTC. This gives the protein CASSLDITNYGYTF.

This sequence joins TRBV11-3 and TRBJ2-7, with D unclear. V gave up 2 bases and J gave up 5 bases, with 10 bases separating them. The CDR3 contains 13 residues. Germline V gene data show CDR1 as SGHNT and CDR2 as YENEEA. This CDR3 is CASSLKLTDEQYV. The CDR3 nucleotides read TGTGCCAGCAGCTTAAAGTTAACAGACGAGCAGTACGTC.

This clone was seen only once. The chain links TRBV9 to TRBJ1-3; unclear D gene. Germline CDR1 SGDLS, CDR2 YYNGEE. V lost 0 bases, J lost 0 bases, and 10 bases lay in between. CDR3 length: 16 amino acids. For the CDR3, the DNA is TGTGCCAGCAGCGTAGTACCGGTTAGCTCTGGAAACACCATATATTTT. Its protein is CASSVVPVSSGNTIYF.

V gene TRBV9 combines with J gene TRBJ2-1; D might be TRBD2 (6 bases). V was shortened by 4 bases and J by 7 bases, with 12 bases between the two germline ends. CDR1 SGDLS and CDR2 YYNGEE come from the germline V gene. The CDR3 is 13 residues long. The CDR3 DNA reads TGTGCCAGCAGCCCGACCGGGGGAAATGAGCAGTTCTTC. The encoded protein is CASSPTGGNEQFF.

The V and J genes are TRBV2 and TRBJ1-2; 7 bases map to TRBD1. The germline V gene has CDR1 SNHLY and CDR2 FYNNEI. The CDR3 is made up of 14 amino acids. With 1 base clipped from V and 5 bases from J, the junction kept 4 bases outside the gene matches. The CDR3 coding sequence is TGTGCCAGCAGTGAAGAGGGGGCCGGGTATGGCTACACCTTC. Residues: CASSEEGAGYGYTF.